Below, 8 T cell receptor beta chains from the same sample are listed, as sequenced in a study of Ad26.COV2.S vaccination and SARS-CoV-2 variants. TCRdb's copy holds only in-frame clones and misses some; the assay was immunoSEQ multiplex PCR. This repertoire shows some 640,000 clones, 89% found once; its top ten account for about 1.5%. Treatment here: about 20 received Ad26.COV2.S at low or high dose, single or two shots; five or six received placebo; per-sample allocation not given. Samples were taken on day 63 after the first vaccine or placebo injection. Sequenced material: peripheral blood, taken in a trial of Ad26.COV2.S vaccine versus placebo. These receptors were obtained from a person between 18 and 65 years old who received the Ad26.COV2.S COVID-19 vaccine or a placebo.

This chain uses TRBV18 with TRBJ1-2; D may be TRBD1 (6 bases). The CDR3 extends over 14 amino acids. Trimming removed 3 bases from V and 8 bases from J, with 16 bases in between. Per the germline V gene, CDR1 is KGHSH and CDR2 is LQKENI. The CDR3 loop is CASSPATGAEGYTF. The DNA for the CDR3 is TGTGCCAGCTCACCTGCGACGGGGGCGGAAGGCTACACCTTC.

V is TRBV5-1 and J is TRBJ1-3; D may be TRBD1 (6 bases). This CDR3 spans 15 amino acids. Germline V gives CDR1 SGHRS, CDR2 YFSETQ. Trimming cost V 0 bases and J 2 bases, with 9 bases left between them. The CDR3 loop is CASSLGGGAGNTIYF. The CDR3 DNA is TGCGCCAGCAGCTTGGGTGGGGGCGCTGGAAACACCATATATTTT.

The V and J genes are TRBV5-1 and TRBJ2-5; a possible D gene is TRBD1 (6 bases). The V and J ends lost 1 base and 5 bases respectively, with 9 bases between them. The CDR3 is 13 residues long. CDR1 and CDR2 (germline): SGHRS, YFSETQ. The chain's CDR3 is CASSLSRGETQYF. DNA of the CDR3: TGCGCCAGCAGCTTGTCCAGGGGTGAGACCCAGTACTTC.

The V and J genes are TRBV12-3 or TRBV12-4 and TRBJ1-1; D is perhaps TRBD1 (6 bases). The V end lost 5 bases, the J end lost 8 bases, and 15 bases lay between the germline ends. This CDR3 has 13 residues. The CDR3: CASSTRGASEAFF. CDR3 sequence (DNA): TGTGCCAGCAGTACAAGGGGGGCCTCGGAAGCTTTCTTT.

The J gene is TRBJ2-3, the V gene TRBV12-3 or TRBV12-4, with 7 nucleotides matching TRBD2. V gave up 11 bases and J gave up 3 bases; unmatched junction bases: 5. This CDR3 spans 12 amino acids. As DNA, the CDR3 is TGTGCCGAAGGGCGGGGGACAGATACGCAGTATTTT. This translates into CAEGRGTDTQYF.

The V call is TRBV6-5, the J call TRBJ1-2; D not resolved. This CDR3 has 12 residues. The germline gives CDR1 MNHEY, CDR2 SVGAGI. V lost 8 bases and J lost 4, with 11 bases in between. The CDR3, as DNA: TGTGCCAGCCGGGAGGGTATCTATGGCTACACCTTC. Translating gives CASREGIYGYTF.

The chain joins TRBV10-3 to TRBJ2-7; 9 nucleotides match TRBD2. The germline CDR1 and CDR2 sequences are ENHRY and SYGVKD. The CDR3 has 16 residues. With 2 bases clipped from V and 4 bases from J, the junction kept 9 bases outside the gene matches. This CDR3 reads CAISEGAGGRSYEQYF. The CDR3 nucleotides read TGTGCCATCAGTGAGGGGGCGGGAGGGCGGTCGTACGAGCAGTACTTC.

The gene calls are TRBV7-9 and TRBJ2-1, with 8 bases identical to TRBD2. Germline-derived CDR1 and CDR2 are SEHNR and FQNEAQ (reference sequence). CDR3 length: 15 amino acids. V was clipped by 1 base and J by 6 bases; unmatched bases: 5. CDR3 loop: CASSLGSGGLNEQFF. CDR3 nucleotides: TGTGCCAGCAGCTTAGGTTCGGGGGGGCTCAATGAGCAGTTCTTC.